The present T cell receptor (beta chain) was sequenced within a study of post-analysis software for immune sequencing data. On the study more broadly: The cohort encompassed relapsing-remitting, secondary progressive and progressive-relapsing multiple sclerosis disease courses. Broader study findings: Comparison of patients with controls showed roughly five TRBV segments more frequent in patients, TRBV5-6, TRBV5-1 and TRBV20-1 among them.

V shed 3 bases, J shed 6 bases, and the junction held 2 bases outside the gene matches. The CDR3 is 14 amino acids. Germline V gene lookup returns CDR1 SGHTA and CDR2 FQGNSA. The TCR beta cDNA libraries carried unique molecular identifiers. TCRdb re-analysed the PCR reads in MiXCR, keeping a single row per CDR3 protein. This table holds about 460,000 distinct CDR3 sequences, over 35% found once. This clonotype was observed a handful of times. Its specificity is not known. The sequence came from a girl between 5 and 17 years old with multiple sclerosis. Source material: blood. The chain recombines TRBV7-2 with TRBJ1-4, with 9 bases lining up with TRBD1. The CDR3 spells CASSLDRGDEKLFF. The CDR3 DNA reads as TGTGCCAGCAGCTTGGACAGGGGTGATGAAAAACTGTTTTTT.